This TCR beta chain was identified during a study of CD8+ T cells in alopecia areata. This CDR3 spans 14 amino acids. With V trimmed by 5 bases and J by 4 bases, 7 bases remained unmatched. Per the germline V gene, CDR1 is SGHTA and CDR2 is FQGNSA. Once RNA had been extracted, it was reverse transcribed into cDNA to act as the sequencing template. TCRdb keeps only in-frame clones here, not all; method: immunoSEQ multiplex PCR. The sample carries about 97,000 clones, more than 35% recorded once. This clone turned up a few times. Starting from PBMCs, sorting isolated CD4+ and CD8+ T cells. The rearrangement uses TRBV7-2 and TRBJ2-5; 7 bases fit TRBD2. The receptor's source is a human donor with alopecia areata. Sequencing was carried out using CD4+ T cells sorted from blood. This CDR3 reads CASSNTPSGETQYF. CDR3 bases: TGTGCCAGCAGCAATACACCTAGCGGAGAGACCCAGTACTTC.